The 25 T cell receptor beta chains listed next were all sequenced from one sample in a study of blood T cell repertoires in COVID-19. The table came from immunoSEQ multiplex PCR; TCRdb's copy has only in-frame clones and leaves some out. The profile covers about 220,000 clones, with approximately 85% appearing a single time and approximately 5.2% taken by the ten largest. What was sequenced was peripheral blood. These receptors were taken from a woman in her seventies with COVID-19, enrolled during active disease.

This chain connects TRBV6-5 to TRBJ2-3, with 9 bases that match TRBD2. Per the germline V gene, CDR1 is MNHEY and CDR2 is SVGAGI. This CDR3 comprises 14 residues. The V segment lost 7 bases and the J segment 6 bases; nucleotides outside the gene matches: 8. CDR3 DNA sequence: TGTGCCAGCAATTTAGCGGGAGTCGGGGATACGCAGTATTTT. Encoded protein: CASNLAGVGDTQYF.

The J gene is TRBJ2-7, the V gene TRBV7-2; 13 bases match TRBD2. The V and J ends lost 7 bases and 7 bases, in that order; junction bases with no gene match: 7. Germline CDR1 reads SGHTA; CDR2 reads FQGNSA. The CDR3 sequence is 14 residues long. Here the CDR3 DNA reads TGTGCCAGCAACTCCGGGACTAGCGGGGAGGAGCAGTACTTC. It codes for CASNSGTSGEEQYF.

The CDR3 DNA follows: TGTGCCAGCAGTCTGCGACAGGGCTTTAGCAATCAGCCCCAGCATTTT. Translating gives CASSLRQGFSNQPQHF. The chain has TRBV28 and TRBJ1-5; the match to TRBD1 covers 7 bases. CDR1 and CDR2 from the germline V gene are MDHEN and SYDVKM. The CDR3 loop spans 16 amino acids. Losses at the gene ends were 5 bases for V and 0 bases for J; bases not matched to a gene: 7.

The chain has TRBV7-2 and TRBJ1-5; D might be TRBD1 (5 bases). Between the trimmed V and J ends, which lost 2 bases and 4 bases, there was a span of 9 bases. The CDR3 has 14 amino acids. Germline CDR1 reads SGHTA; CDR2 reads FQGNSA. The CDR3 reads CASSLRGENQPQHF. As DNA, the CDR3 is TGTGCCAGCAGCTTACGGGGGGAGAATCAGCCCCAGCATTTT.

This chain joins TRBV14 and TRBJ2-1, with D unclear. The CDR3 extends over 16 amino acids. CDR1 is SGHDN and CDR2 is FVKESK in the germline V gene. Deletions cut 0 bases from V and 8 bases from J, with 17 bases between. The CDR3 DNA is TGTGCCAGCAGCCAAGATTGGGCAGTTAGATCTGATGAGCAGTTCTTC. Residues: CASSQDWAVRSDEQFF.

The chain carries TRBV6-5 and TRBJ1-1; no firm D call. V dropped 8 bases and J dropped 5 bases, with 15 bases sitting between them. The CDR3 is 13 residues long. The germline gives CDR1 MNHEY, CDR2 SVGAGI. In DNA, the CDR3 is TGTGCCAGCGAAACGGAGGGTCGGACTGAAGCTTTCTTT. This translates into CASETEGRTEAFF.

The chain couples TRBV7-6 to TRBJ2-1; 7 bases agree with TRBD1. Germline CDR1 reads SGHVS; CDR2 reads FNYEAQ. Trimming at V came to 1 base and at J to 3 bases, leaving 3 bases not matched to a gene. This CDR3 is built from 15 residues. The CDR3 sequence is CASSLVGDSYNEQFF. The CDR3 DNA follows: TGTGCCAGCAGCTTAGTCGGGGACAGCTACAATGAGCAGTTCTTC.

This chain uses TRBV9 with TRBJ1-5; 10 bases match TRBD1. Germline CDR1 SGDLS, CDR2 YYNGEE. This CDR3 region has 15 residues. The junction had 5 bases not matched to a gene; V was cut back by 4 bases and J by 4 bases. CDR3 in DNA: TGTGCCAGCAGCACCGGGACAGGGGAAAATCAGCCCCAGCATTTT. It specifies CASSTGTGENQPQHF.

This clone was seen once. CDR3 protein: CAIQGSFTGELFF. CDR3 bases: TGTGCCATACAGGGCAGTTTCACCGGGGAGCTGTTTTTT. The J gene is TRBJ2-2, the V gene TRBV6-5, with D possibly being TRBD1 (6 bases). Germline V gives CDR1 MNHEY, CDR2 SVGAGI. This CDR3 is 13 amino acids long. V was shortened by 10 bases and J by 4 bases, with 13 bases between the two germline ends.

The chain combines TRBV6-5 with TRBJ2-7; 7 bases fit TRBD1. V lost 6 bases, J lost 3 bases, and 5 bases stayed unmatched. The CDR3 contains 13 residues. The V gene's germline CDR1 is MNHEY and CDR2 SVGAGI. DNA for the CDR3: TGTGCCAGCAGCGAGACAGGGCGCTACGAGCAGTACTTC. Amino acids: CASSETGRYEQYF.

This clone was seen just once. The chain employs TRBV7-2 and TRBJ1-1; D is undetermined. There are 14 residues in the CDR3. Germline loops: CDR1 SGHTA, CDR2 FQGNSA. The V gene lost 2 bases and the J gene lost 2 bases, with 9 bases spanning the gap. The CDR3, as DNA: TGTGCCAGCAGCTTACCGCTACTCAACACTGAAGCTTTCTTT. This sequence encodes CASSLPLLNTEAFF.

In this sample, this clone turned up a few times. The rearrangement uses TRBV4-1 and TRBJ1-5; TRBD1 aligns across 11 bases. The CDR3 covers 16 residues. With V trimmed by 0 bases and J by 6 bases, 4 bases remained unmatched. CDR1 is MGHRA and CDR2 is YSYEKL in the germline V gene. The DNA of the CDR3 is TGCGCCAGCAGCCAAGACGGGACAGGGGGAAGTCAGCCCCAGCATTTT. Translation: CASSQDGTGGSQPQHF.

This chain links TRBV29-1 with TRBJ2-1; D not certain. Trimming took off 3 bases at V and 0 bases at J, with 12 bases between the two ends. The germline gives CDR1 SQVTM, CDR2 ANQGSEA. CDR3 length: 15 amino acids. CDR3 protein: CSVDKRGGSYNEQFF. The CDR3 DNA sequence: TGCAGCGTTGATAAGCGAGGCGGCTCCTACAATGAGCAGTTCTTC.

Details on this clone: The junction and the germline gene differ at one end; a read error may be behind it. The V call is TRBV11-2, the J call TRBJ1-6; TRBD1 might be the D (5 bases). The CDR3 has 15 amino acids. CDR1 and CDR2 (germline): SGHAT, FQNNGV. The CDR3 reads CASILGAGANSPLHF. The DNA of the CDR3 is TGTGCCAGCATCTTAGGGGCAGGTGCCAATTCACCCCTCCACTTT.

V gene TRBV7-2 combines with J gene TRBJ2-3; maybe TRBD2 (5 bases). Trimming stripped 1 base from V and 4 bases from J, with 15 bases between. Germline lookup yields CDR1 SGHTA and CDR2 FQGNSA. The CDR3 runs 16 residues. CDR3 coding DNA: TGTGCCAGCAGCTTAGGGGTGTCTGGCGGGTCAGATACGCAGTATTTT. Translating gives CASSLGVSGGSDTQYF.

The V call is TRBV19, the J call TRBJ2-7; D is undetermined. The germline gives CDR1 LNHDA, CDR2 SQIVND (reference sequence). Trimming pared 4 bases from V and 4 bases from J, leaving 14 bases between. CDR3 length: 14 residues. CDR3 in amino acids: CASSRRPGAYEQYF. CDR3 in DNA: TGTGCCAGTAGTAGGCGGCCTGGTGCTTACGAGCAGTACTTC.

The V and J genes are TRBV29-1 and TRBJ2-7; D is perhaps TRBD1 (5 bases). Germline loops: CDR1 SQVTM, CDR2 ANQGSEA. Between the trimmed V and J ends, which lost 8 bases and 2 bases, there was a span of 13 bases. This CDR3 has 12 residues. DNA for the CDR3: TGCAGCATCACGACAGCCCCCTACGAGCAGTACTTC. It is translated as CSITTAPYEQYF.

The rearrangement joins TRBV19 to TRBJ1-1; TRBD1 might be the D (6 bases). The CDR3 sequence is 14 residues long. V was pared by 5 bases and J by 1 base, with 11 bases between. Per the germline V gene, CDR1 is LNHDA and CDR2 is SQIVND (reference sequence). DNA of the CDR3: TGTGCCAGTAGTCAAGGACAGAGGAACACTGAAGCTTTCTTT. The encoded protein is CASSQGQRNTEAFF.

The rearrangement joins TRBV24-1 to TRBJ2-3; 7 bases fit TRBD1. V trimming: 8 bases; J trimming: 2 bases; junction bases outside the gene matches: 6. This CDR3 spans 14 amino acids. Germline V gene sequence: CDR1 KGHDR, CDR2 SFDVKD. CDR3 in DNA: TGTGCCACCAATTCGGGACAGCACACAGATACGCAGTATTTT. Its translation: CATNSGQHTDTQYF.

CDR3 nucleotide sequence: TGTGCCAGTAGTATAATTGGGAGTAGGGTCTATGGCTACACCTTC. Its protein product is CASSIIGSRVYGYTF. J is TRBJ1-2 and V is TRBV19; D gene ambiguous. V lost 2 bases and J 4 bases, leaving 14 bases between the germline ends. Germline loops: CDR1 LNHDA, CDR2 SQIVND (reference sequence). The length of the CDR3 is 15 residues.

The chain is built from TRBV9 and TRBJ1-4, with D possibly being TRBD1 (5 bases). This CDR3 region has 13 residues. From germline, CDR1 is SGDLS and CDR2 YYNGEE. Trimming took off 1 base at V and 12 bases at J, with 13 bases between the two ends. CDR3 amino acids: CASSVTGREELFF. The CDR3 nucleotides read TGTGCCAGCAGCGTAACGGGCAGGGAAGAACTGTTTTTT.

The chain has TRBV5-4 and TRBJ2-2; D might be TRBD1 (6 bases). The germline V gene encodes CDR1 SGHNT and CDR2 YYREEE (reference sequence). The CDR3 has 14 residues. The V end lost 4 bases, the J end lost 2 bases, and 9 bases lay between the germline ends. The CDR3 DNA sequence: TGTGCCAGCAGCCGGGGACAAAACACCGGGGAGCTGTTTTTT. As protein: CASSRGQNTGELFF.

CDR3 amino acids: CASSPNRGNTEAFF. CDR3 nucleotide sequence: TGTGCCAGCAGCCCGAACAGGGGGAACACTGAAGCTTTCTTT. The rearrangement uses TRBV7-9 and TRBJ1-1; TRBD1 agrees at 7 bases. Germline V CDR1 and CDR2: SEHNR, FQNEAQ (reference sequence). V lost 5 bases, J lost 1 base, and 4 bases stayed unmatched. The CDR3 contains 14 residues. Supplemented by reference TRBV7-9 and TRBJ1-1, the full variable domain reads DTGVSQNPRHKITKRGQNVTFRCDPISEHNRLYWYRQTLGQGPEFLTYFQNEAQLEKSRLLSDRFSAERPKGSFSTLEIQRTEQGDSAMYLCASSPNRGNTEAFFGQGTRLTVV.

V is TRBV5-5 and J is TRBJ1-4, with TRBD1 identical over 10 bases. The CDR3 length is 14 residues. Germline V gene sequence: CDR1 SGHKS, CDR2 YYEKEE (reference sequence). Trimming at V came to 2 bases and at J to 8 bases, leaving 3 bases not matched to a gene. In DNA form, the CDR3 reads TGTGCCAGCAGCTTTGACAGGGGGCAAGAAAAACTGTTTTTT. Protein: CASSFDRGQEKLFF.

The chain has TRBV12-5 and TRBJ1-1; 7 nucleotides agree with TRBD1. The ends lost 0 bases at V and 5 bases at J; junction bases unmatched: 9. Per the germline V gene, CDR1 is LGHNT and CDR2 is FRNRAP. CDR3 size: 16 residues. The CDR3 loop reads CASGLVLGAGGTEAFF. The CDR3 nucleotides read TGTGCTAGTGGTTTGGTACTCGGGGCAGGGGGAACTGAAGCTTTCTTT.